Shown below are 27 T cell receptor beta chains from a single sample sequenced in a study of blood T cells in healthy people across ages. Combining a sample-barcoded 5' primer with a J-beta primer mix, a second PCR ran for roughly 7 to 12 cycles. TCRdb passed the 5' RACE reads through MiXCR, listing each CDR3 protein once. The sample includes about 1.6 million distinct CDR3 sequences, about 31% of them seen just once. What was sequenced was blood. The origin of the receptors is a woman aged 25-40 years in good health.

The table lists this clonotype with a few counts. V and J are TRBV30 and TRBJ2-3; perhaps D is TRBD1 or TRBD2 (6 bases each). Per the germline V gene, CDR1 is GTSNPN and CDR2 is SVGIG (reference sequence). Between the trimmed V and J ends, which lost 5 bases and 3 bases, there was a span of 12 bases. The CDR3 spans 13 residues. The CDR3 sequence: CAWAQGGTDTQYF. DNA for the CDR3: TGTGCCTGGGCCCAAGGGGGGACAGATACGCAGTATTTT.

V and J are TRBV6-5 and TRBJ1-1, with 11 bases identical to TRBD1. Germline trimming cut 6 bases from V and 5 bases from J; bases unmatched to any gene: 5. This CDR3 spans 14 amino acids. Germline assignment: CDR1 MNHEY and CDR2 SVGAGI. The CDR3 nucleotides are TGTGCCAGCAGACGGGACAGGGGGGGGACTGAAGCTTTCTTT. Protein product: CASRRDRGGTEAFF.

CDR3 sequence (DNA): TGTGCCAGCAGCGTAGGACTGGCCCATGGAGATACGCAGTATTTT. This translates into CASSVGLAHGDTQYF. The V gene is TRBV9, the J gene TRBJ2-3, with unresolved D. Germline V gene data show CDR1 as SGDLS and CDR2 as YYNGEE. V was shortened by 0 bases and J by 5 bases, with 13 bases between the two germline ends. The CDR3 totals 15 residues.

This clonotype was counted a few times. This sequence joins TRBV30 and TRBJ1-1; 7 nucleotides align to TRBD1. This CDR3 has 14 residues. Germline CDR1 and CDR2: GTSNPN and SVGIG (reference sequence). After removal of 2 bases from V and 6 bases from J, the junction contained 9 bases not matched to a gene. The CDR3: CAWSSGQASSEAFF. The CDR3 DNA sequence: TGTGCCTGGAGTAGCGGACAGGCTTCTTCTGAAGCTTTCTTT.

The rearrangement uses TRBV6-5 and TRBJ2-6; no clear D. The CDR3 consists of 17 residues. With 0 bases removed from V and 1 base from J, the gap between germline ends came to 10 bases. CDR1 is MNHEY, CDR2 SVGAGI, per germline. Here the CDR3 reads CASSYSISASGANVLTF. The CDR3 nucleotides read TGTGCCAGCAGTTACTCGATTTCAGCGTCTGGGGCCAACGTCCTGACTTTC.

The rearrangement links TRBV7-9 to TRBJ2-1; no clear D. Trimming shortened V by 4 bases and J by 8 bases, and 6 bases separated the two germline ends. From germline, CDR1 is SEHNR and CDR2 FQNEAQ (reference sequence). This CDR3 has 11 amino acids. CDR3 protein: CASSSIDEQFF. CDR3 nucleotide sequence: TGTGCCAGCAGCTCTATAGATGAGCAGTTCTTC.

This chain uses TRBV27 with TRBJ2-3, with 16 positions matching TRBD2. The CDR3 runs 17 residues. V trimming: 4 bases; J trimming: 5 bases; junction bases outside the gene matches: 6. CDR1 and CDR2 (germline): MNHEY, SMNVEV (reference sequence). CDR3 sequence (DNA): TGTGCCAGCAGTTGGGGACTAGCGGGGGGGCCTAGAGATACGCAGTATTTT. This encodes CASSWGLAGGPRDTQYF.

The gene calls are TRBV28 and TRBJ2-3; D remains unclear. V was pared by 2 bases and J by 9 bases, with 9 bases between. The CDR3 is made up of 12 amino acids. Germline values: CDR1 MDHEN, CDR2 SYDVKM. CDR3 protein: CASSLDLLTQYF. The CDR3 bases are TGTGCCAGCAGTTTAGACTTACTAACGCAGTATTTT.

Written as DNA, the CDR3 is TGTGCCAGCAGTTTACATGACTACGAGCAGTACTTC. Translation: CASSLHDYEQYF. The chain has TRBV28 and TRBJ2-7; no definite D call. CDR1 and CDR2 (germline): MDHEN, SYDVKM. Between the trimmed V and J ends, which lost 2 bases and 3 bases, there was a span of 5 bases. This CDR3 region has 12 residues.

CDR3 sequence reads: CASTSQDGWNEQYF. The DNA of the CDR3 is TGTGCCAGCACCTCGCAGGACGGTTGGAACGAGCAGTACTTC. The chain carries TRBV5-6 and TRBJ2-7, with D uncertain. Germline V gene data show CDR1 as SGHDT and CDR2 as YYEEEE. The V end was cut by 6 bases, the J end by 5 bases, with 18 bases between. The CDR3 has 14 amino acids.

V gene TRBV7-2 combines with J gene TRBJ2-1; 12 bases line up with TRBD2. The CDR3 runs to 17 residues. Trimming cost V 8 bases and J 8 bases; bases outside gene matches: 16. Germline CDR1 SGHTA, CDR2 FQGNSA. CDR3 nucleotide sequence: TGTGCCAGCGGCTCCAGACTAGCGGGGGTGCCCCCATATGAGCAGTTCTTC. Its translation is CASGSRLAGVPPYEQFF.

This clonotype has just a few counts. The genes are TRBV5-5 and TRBJ1-2, with D possibly matching TRBD1 (5 bases). The germline V gene encodes CDR1 SGHKS and CDR2 YYEKEE (reference sequence). The CDR3 runs 14 residues. V was pared by 0 bases and J by 4 bases, with 10 bases between. CDR3 in DNA: TGTGCCAGCAGCTTGGAACAGGACTCCTATGGCTACACCTTC. Protein: CASSLEQDSYGYTF.

The chain has TRBV12-3 or TRBV12-4 and TRBJ2-7; maybe TRBD2 (5 bases). The CDR3 sequence is 12 residues long. V was clipped by 5 bases and J by 6 bases, with 11 bases between them. The DNA of the CDR3 is TGTGCCAGCAGTAGCCTAGCAGTCGAGCAGTACTTC. Protein sequence: CASSSLAVEQYF.

In this sample, this clonotype turned up a few times. The chain employs TRBV5-1 and TRBJ2-5; D might be TRBD1 or TRBD2, each matching 5 bases. The J call may be mistaken, given a closer DNA end match to TRBJ2-7. The germline CDR1 and CDR2 sequences are SGHRS and YFSETQ. The CDR3 is 14 residues long. The CDR3 DNA follows: TGCGCCAGCAGCTTGGCCCAGGGAGCTAGCGAGCAGTACTTC. Amino acid sequence: CASSLAQGASEQYF.

Points on this clonotype: A read error may account for a junction end that differs from germline. This chain connects TRBV12-3 or TRBV12-4 to TRBJ1-2; D remains unclear. The CDR3 runs to 16 residues. In nucleotides, the CDR3 is TGTGCCAGCAGCCCCCGTAGGGCGACCCCAGGCTATGGCTGCACCTTC. Translating it yields CASSPRRATPGYGCTF.

The table lists this clonotype with many counts. This chain uses TRBV7-9 with TRBJ2-1; the match to TRBD2 covers 13 bases. V shed 5 bases and J 0 bases; nucleotides not matched to a gene: 4. The CDR3 consists of 17 residues. The germline V gene has CDR1 SEHNR and CDR2 FQNEAQ (reference sequence). The CDR3 DNA is TGTGCCAGCAGCCCCCGGACTAGCGGGAGCTCCTACAATGAGCAGTTCTTC. It is translated as CASSPRTSGSSYNEQFF.

The V call is TRBV7-6, the J call TRBJ2-3; 12 bases fit TRBD2. The V gene's germline CDR1 is SGHVS and CDR2 FNYEAQ. Trimming took 4 bases from V and 5 from J; bases not matched to a gene: 1. The CDR3 totals 14 residues. CDR3 sequence (DNA): TGTGCCAGCAGCTCTAGCGGGAGGGGAGATACGCAGTATTTT. It is translated as CASSSSGRGDTQYF.

This chain joins TRBV27 and TRBJ2-6; TRBD2 agrees at 7 bases. After removal of 6 bases from V and 2 bases from J, the junction contained 4 bases not matched to a gene. Germline V gene lookup returns CDR1 MNHEY and CDR2 SMNVEV (reference sequence). This CDR3 region has 15 residues. The CDR3 bases are TGTGCCAGCAGGGGGGGGACTACTGGGGCCAACGTCCTGACTTTC. This codes for CASRGGTTGANVLTF.

The CDR3 sequence is CASSQEGAGEAQYF. CDR3 sequence (DNA): TGCGCCAGCAGCCAAGAGGGGGCGGGGGAGGCCCAGTACTTC. The chain employs TRBV4-1 and TRBJ2-5, with D possibly TRBD2 on 7 matching bases. This CDR3 has 14 residues. V was trimmed by 0 bases and J by 9 bases, leaving 14 bases between them. Germline-derived CDR1 and CDR2 are MGHRA and YSYEKL.

The V call is TRBV4-1, the J call TRBJ2-7; 8 nucleotides agree with TRBD2. The CDR3 has 15 residues. The germline gives CDR1 MGHRA, CDR2 YSYEKL. Trimming removed 3 bases from V and 0 bases from J; junction bases left unmatched: 4. The CDR3 DNA reads as TGCGCCAGCAGCCAGAGCGGGGGCTTCTCCTACGAGCAGTACTTC. It codes for CASSQSGGFSYEQYF.

The chain joins TRBV14 to TRBJ2-1, with D possibly matching TRBD2 (5 bases). Germline V gene sequence: CDR1 SGHDN, CDR2 FVKESK. V was cut by 4 bases and J by 2 bases, with 15 bases left in between. This CDR3 has 16 amino acids. CDR3 nucleotide sequence: TGTGCCAGCAGCCCGAGCGGCCGAGCCACCTACAATGAGCAGTTCTTC. Translated: CASSPSGRATYNEQFF.

The chain uses TRBV3-1 and TRBJ2-1; the match to TRBD2 covers 11 bases. CDR3 size: 18 residues. V lost 1 base to trimming and J lost 10 bases; unmatched junction nucleotides: 15. Germline CDR1 reads LGHDT; CDR2 reads YNNKEL (reference sequence). In nucleotides, the CDR3 is TGTGCCAGCAGCCAAGGGGTAATCGCGACTAGCGGGAAAGGGGAGCAGTTCTTC. Its translation: CASSQGVIATSGKGEQFF.

The chain employs TRBV29-1 and TRBJ2-2; perhaps TRBD1 as D (9 bases). This CDR3 is 15 amino acids long. CDR1 and CDR2 from the germline V gene are SQVTM and ANQGSEA. V dropped 8 bases and J dropped 1 base, with 17 bases sitting between them. CDR3 DNA: TGCAGCCTTAGCGGGGACAGGGTGAACACCGGGGAGCTGTTTTTT. It codes for CSLSGDRVNTGELFF.

This clonotype was observed a handful of times. J is TRBJ1-2 and V is TRBV27; the D gene is possibly TRBD1 (5 bases). Trimming pared 4 bases from V and 8 bases from J, leaving 14 bases between. This CDR3 is built from 13 residues. Germline assignment: CDR1 MNHEY and CDR2 SMNVEV (reference sequence). The CDR3 is CASSSGGIGGYTF. The CDR3 coding sequence is TGTGCCAGCAGTTCGGGGGGAATCGGCGGCTACACCTTC.

CDR3 in DNA: TGTGCCAGCAGTTACTCGTGGCAGGACGGTCGAGAGACCCAGTACTTC. The encoded protein is CASSYSWQDGRETQYF. This chain links TRBV6-2 or TRBV6-3 with TRBJ2-5; D ambiguous. Germline CDR1 is MNHEY and CDR2 is SVGEGT. The CDR3 loop spans 16 amino acids. The V end was cut by 0 bases, the J end by 4 bases, with 15 bases between.

V gene TRBV20-1 combines with J gene TRBJ1-2, with 12 bases identical to TRBD1. The germline V gene encodes CDR1 DFQATT and CDR2 SNEGSKA (reference sequence). The CDR3 runs 15 residues. V lost 1 base and J lost 6; bases outside the gene matches: 6. CDR3 sequence reads: CSARGDRGREDGYTF. As DNA, the CDR3 is TGCAGTGCTAGAGGGGACAGGGGGCGCGAAGATGGCTACACCTTC.

In DNA, the CDR3 is TGCGCCAGCAGGGCAGGAACTGCAACTAATGAAAAACTGTTTTTT. This sequence encodes CASRAGTATNEKLFF. This chain connects TRBV5-1 to TRBJ1-4, with no clear D. This CDR3 region has 15 residues. The V and J ends lost 5 bases and 0 bases respectively, with 11 bases between them. Germline V CDR1 and CDR2: SGHRS, YFSETQ.